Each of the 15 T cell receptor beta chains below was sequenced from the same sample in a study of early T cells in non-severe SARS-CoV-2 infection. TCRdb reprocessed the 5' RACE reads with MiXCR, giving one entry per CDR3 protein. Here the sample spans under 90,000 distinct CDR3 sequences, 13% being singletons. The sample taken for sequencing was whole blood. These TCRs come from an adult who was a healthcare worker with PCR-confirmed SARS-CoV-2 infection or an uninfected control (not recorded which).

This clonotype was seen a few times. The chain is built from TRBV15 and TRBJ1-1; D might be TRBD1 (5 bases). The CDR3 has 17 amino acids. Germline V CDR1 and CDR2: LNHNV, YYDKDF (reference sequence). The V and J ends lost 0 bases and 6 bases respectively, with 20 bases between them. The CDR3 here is CATSREGRRGLVAEAFF. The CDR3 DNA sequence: TGTGCCACCAGCAGAGAAGGGCGTCGGGGACTGGTGGCTGAAGCTTTCTTT. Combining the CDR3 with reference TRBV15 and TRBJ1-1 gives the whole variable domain DAMVIQNPRYQVTQFGKPVTLSCSQTLNHNVMYWYQQKSSQAPKLLFHYYDKDFNNEADTPDNFQSRRPNTSFCFLDIRSPGLGDTAMYLCATSREGRRGLVAEAFFGQGTRLTVV.

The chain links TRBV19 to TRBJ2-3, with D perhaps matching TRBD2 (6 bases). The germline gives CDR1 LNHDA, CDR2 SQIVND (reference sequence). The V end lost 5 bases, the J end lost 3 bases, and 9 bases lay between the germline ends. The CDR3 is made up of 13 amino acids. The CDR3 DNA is TGTGCCAGTAGTGAGACTAGTACAGATACGCAGTATTTT. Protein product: CASSETSTDTQYF.

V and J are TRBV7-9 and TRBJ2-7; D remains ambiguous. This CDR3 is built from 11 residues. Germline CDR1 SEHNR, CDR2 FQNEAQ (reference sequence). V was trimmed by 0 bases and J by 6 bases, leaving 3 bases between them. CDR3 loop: CASSLAAEQYF. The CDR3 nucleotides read TGTGCCAGCAGCTTAGCCGCCGAGCAGTACTTC.

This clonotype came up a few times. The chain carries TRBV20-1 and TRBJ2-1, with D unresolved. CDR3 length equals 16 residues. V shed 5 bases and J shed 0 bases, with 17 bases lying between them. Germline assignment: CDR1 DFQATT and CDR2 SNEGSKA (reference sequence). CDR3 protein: CSAAYRAVGSYNEQFF. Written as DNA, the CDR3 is TGCAGTGCTGCCTATCGAGCAGTTGGCTCCTACAATGAGCAGTTCTTC.

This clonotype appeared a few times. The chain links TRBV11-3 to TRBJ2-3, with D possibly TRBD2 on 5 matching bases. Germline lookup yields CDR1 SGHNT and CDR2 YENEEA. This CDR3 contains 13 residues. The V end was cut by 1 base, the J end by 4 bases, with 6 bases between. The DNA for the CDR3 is TGTGCCAGCAGCTTAGGGACTGCAGATACGCAGTATTTT. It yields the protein CASSLGTADTQYF.

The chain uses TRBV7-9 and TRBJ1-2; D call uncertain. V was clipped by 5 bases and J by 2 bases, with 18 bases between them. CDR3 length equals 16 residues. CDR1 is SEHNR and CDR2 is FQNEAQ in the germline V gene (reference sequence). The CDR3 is CASSPLLEQRNYGYTF. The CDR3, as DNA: TGTGCCAGCAGCCCTCTTCTAGAGCAGCGGAACTATGGCTACACCTTC.

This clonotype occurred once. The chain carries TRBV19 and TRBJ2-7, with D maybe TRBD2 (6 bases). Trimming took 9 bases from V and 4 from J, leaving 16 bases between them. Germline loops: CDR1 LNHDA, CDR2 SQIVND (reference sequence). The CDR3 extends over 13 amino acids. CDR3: CASTRGSSYEQYF. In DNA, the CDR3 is TGTGCCAGCACCCGGGGGTCAAGTTACGAGCAGTACTTC. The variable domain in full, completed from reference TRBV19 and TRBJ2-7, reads DGGITQSPKYLFRKEGQNVTLSCEQNLNHDAMYWYRQDPGQGLRLIYYSQIVNDFQKGDIAEGYSVSREKKESFPLTVTSAQKNPTAFYLCASTRGSSYEQYFGPGTRLTVT.

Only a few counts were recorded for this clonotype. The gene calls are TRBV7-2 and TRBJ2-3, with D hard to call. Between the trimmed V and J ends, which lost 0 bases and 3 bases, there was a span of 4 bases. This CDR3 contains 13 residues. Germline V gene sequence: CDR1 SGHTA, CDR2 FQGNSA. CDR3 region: CASSLALTDTQYF. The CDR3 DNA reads TGTGCCAGCAGCTTAGCGCTGACAGATACGCAGTATTTT.

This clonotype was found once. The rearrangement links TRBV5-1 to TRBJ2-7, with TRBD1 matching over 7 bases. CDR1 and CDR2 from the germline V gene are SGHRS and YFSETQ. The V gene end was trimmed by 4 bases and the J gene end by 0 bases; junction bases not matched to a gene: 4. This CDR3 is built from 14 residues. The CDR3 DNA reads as TGCGCCAGCAGCCGGGACAGACTCTCCTACGAGCAGTACTTC. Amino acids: CASSRDRLSYEQYF.

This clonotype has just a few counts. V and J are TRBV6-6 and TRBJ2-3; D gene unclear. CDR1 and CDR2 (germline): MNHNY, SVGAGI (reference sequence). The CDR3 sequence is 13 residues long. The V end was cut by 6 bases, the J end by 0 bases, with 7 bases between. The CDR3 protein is CASSPPSTDTQYF. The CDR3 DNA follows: TGTGCCAGCAGCCCTCCTAGCACAGATACGCAGTATTTT.

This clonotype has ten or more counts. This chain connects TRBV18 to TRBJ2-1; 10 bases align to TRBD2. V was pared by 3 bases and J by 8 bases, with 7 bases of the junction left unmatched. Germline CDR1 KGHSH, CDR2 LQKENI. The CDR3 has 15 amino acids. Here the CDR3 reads CASSPSAGGPDEQFF. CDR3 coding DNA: TGTGCCAGCTCACCGTCAGCGGGAGGGCCGGATGAGCAGTTCTTC. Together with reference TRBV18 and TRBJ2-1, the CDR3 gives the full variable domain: NAGVMQNPRHLVRRRGQEARLRCSPMKGHSHVYWYRQLPEEGLKFMVYLQKENIIDESGMPKERFSAEFPKEGPSILRIQQVVRGDSAAYFCASSPSAGGPDEQFFGPGTRLTVL.

CDR3 sequence reads: CASSQDPAGGYNSPLHF. CDR3 sequence (DNA): TGTGCCAGCAGCCAAGATCCGGCAGGGGGCTATAATTCACCCCTCCACTTT. The genes are TRBV3-1 and TRBJ1-6, with 7 bases aligning to TRBD1. Per the germline V gene, CDR1 is LGHDT and CDR2 is YNNKEL (reference sequence). CDR3 length: 17 residues. J gave up 3 bases and V 0 bases, and 5 bases lay outside the gene matches.

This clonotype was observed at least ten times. The CDR3 protein is CASSRGTSGAYEQYF. Written as DNA, the CDR3 is TGTGCCAGCAGTCGAGGGACTAGCGGAGCCTACGAGCAGTACTTC. The V gene is TRBV27, the J gene TRBJ2-7, with 11 bases matching TRBD2. The CDR3 extends over 15 amino acids. Unmatched junction bases numbered 5, after V lost 5 bases and J lost 2 bases. Germline V gene sequence: CDR1 MNHEY, CDR2 SMNVEV (reference sequence).

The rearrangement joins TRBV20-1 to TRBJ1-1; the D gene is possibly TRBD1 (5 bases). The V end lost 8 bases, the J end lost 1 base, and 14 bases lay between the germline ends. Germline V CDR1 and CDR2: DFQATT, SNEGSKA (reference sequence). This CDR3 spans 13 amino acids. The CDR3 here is CSPHGAENTEAFF. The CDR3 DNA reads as TGCAGTCCCCACGGGGCGGAGAACACTGAAGCTTTCTTT.

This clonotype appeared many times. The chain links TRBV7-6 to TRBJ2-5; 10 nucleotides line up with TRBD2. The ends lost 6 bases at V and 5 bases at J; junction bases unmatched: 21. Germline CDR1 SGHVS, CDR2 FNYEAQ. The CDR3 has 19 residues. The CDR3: CASSSVSVPSGSRSETQYF. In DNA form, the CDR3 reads TGTGCCAGCAGTTCAGTCTCCGTCCCTAGCGGGAGTAGGTCGGAGACCCAGTACTTC.